This T cell receptor (beta chain) was sequenced in a study of blood T cell repertoires in COVID-19. Study-level information: Samples came from the United States, Italy and Spain, spanning acute and convalescent COVID-19. PBMCs, B-cell-depleted T cells, or T cells were the source of the cDNA or gDNA that made up the material.

Seattle participants joined during active infection and were tracked over time. Per the study methods: Quantification of nucleated cells was approximated via reference gene primer amplification. Sequenced by immunoSEQ multiplex PCR; TCRdb stores in-frame clones only, minus some. Clonal size and the V and J genes are those of that table, whereas D and trimming came from the DNA. The table records 150,000 to 200,000 clones, about 81% of them present only once. Sequencing was performed on peripheral blood. This receptor was identified in a woman over 75 with COVID-19, enrolled during active disease.

CDR3: CASSSGDDTQYF. CDR3 in DNA: TGTGCCAGCAGCTCGGGGGATGATACGCAGTATTTT. V is TRBV7-3 and J is TRBJ2-3; weak D call: TRBD2 (6 bases). The CDR3 sequence is 12 residues long. Trimming removed 4 bases at V and 6 bases at J, with 8 bases between. Per germline, CDR1 SGHTA and CDR2 FQGTGA.